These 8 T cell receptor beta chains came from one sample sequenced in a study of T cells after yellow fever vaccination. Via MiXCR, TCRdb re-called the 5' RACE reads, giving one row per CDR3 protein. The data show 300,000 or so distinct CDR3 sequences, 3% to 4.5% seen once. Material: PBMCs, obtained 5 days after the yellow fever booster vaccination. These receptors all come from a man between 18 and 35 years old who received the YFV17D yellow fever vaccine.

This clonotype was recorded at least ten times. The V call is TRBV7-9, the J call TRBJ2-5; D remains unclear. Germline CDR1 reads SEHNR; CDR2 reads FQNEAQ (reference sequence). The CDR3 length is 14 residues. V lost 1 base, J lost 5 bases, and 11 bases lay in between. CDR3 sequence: CASSLDPSWETQYF. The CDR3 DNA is TGTGCCAGCAGCTTAGACCCTTCTTGGGAGACCCAGTACTTC.

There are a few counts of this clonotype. The CDR3 spells CASSFKAGVSTDTQYF. The CDR3 DNA follows: TGTGCCAGCAGCTTTAAGGCAGGGGTGAGCACAGATACGCAGTATTTT. The genes are TRBV5-6 and TRBJ2-3; tentatively, D is TRBD1 (6 bases). This CDR3 contains 16 residues. Germline CDR1 reads SGHDT; CDR2 reads YYEEEE. V was cut by 2 bases and J by 0 bases, with 13 bases left in between.

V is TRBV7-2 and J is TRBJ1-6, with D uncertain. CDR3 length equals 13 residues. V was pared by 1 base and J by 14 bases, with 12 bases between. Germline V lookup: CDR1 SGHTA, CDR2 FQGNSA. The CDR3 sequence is CASSLGEVWALHF. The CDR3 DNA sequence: TGTGCCAGCAGCTTAGGAGAGGTTTGGGCCCTCCACTTT.

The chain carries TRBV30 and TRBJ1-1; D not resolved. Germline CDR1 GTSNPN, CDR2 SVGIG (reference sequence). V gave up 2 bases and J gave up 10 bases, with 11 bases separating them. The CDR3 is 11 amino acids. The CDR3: CAWSIGRVAFF. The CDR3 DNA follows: TGTGCCTGGAGTATAGGGCGGGTAGCTTTCTTT.

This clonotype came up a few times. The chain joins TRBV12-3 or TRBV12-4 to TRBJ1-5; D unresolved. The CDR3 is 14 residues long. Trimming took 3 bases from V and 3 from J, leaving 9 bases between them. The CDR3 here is CASSFSGFNQPQHF. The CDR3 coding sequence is TGTGCCAGCAGTTTCTCGGGGTTCAATCAGCCCCAGCATTTT.

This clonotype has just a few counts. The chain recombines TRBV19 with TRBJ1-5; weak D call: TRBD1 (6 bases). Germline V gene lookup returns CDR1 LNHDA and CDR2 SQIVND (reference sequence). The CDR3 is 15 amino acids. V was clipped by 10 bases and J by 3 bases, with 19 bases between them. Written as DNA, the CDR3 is TGTGCCACCCAGCCAGGCAGGGGACCCAATCAGCCCCAGCATTTT. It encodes CATQPGRGPNQPQHF.

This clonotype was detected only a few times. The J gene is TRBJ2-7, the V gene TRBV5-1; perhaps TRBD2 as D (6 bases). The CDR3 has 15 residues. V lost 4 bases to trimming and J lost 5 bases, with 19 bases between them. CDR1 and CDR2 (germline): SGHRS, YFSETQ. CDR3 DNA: TGCGCCAGCAGCCCGGGGGACGGGCCCAGGGACGAGCAGTACTTC. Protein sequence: CASSPGDGPRDEQYF. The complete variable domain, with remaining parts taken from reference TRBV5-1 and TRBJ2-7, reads KAGVTQTPRYLIKTRGQQVTLSCSPISGHRSVSWYQQTPGQGLQFLFEYFSETQRNKGNFPGRFSGRQFSNSRSEMNVSTLELGDSALYLCASSPGDGPRDEQYFGPGTRLTVT.

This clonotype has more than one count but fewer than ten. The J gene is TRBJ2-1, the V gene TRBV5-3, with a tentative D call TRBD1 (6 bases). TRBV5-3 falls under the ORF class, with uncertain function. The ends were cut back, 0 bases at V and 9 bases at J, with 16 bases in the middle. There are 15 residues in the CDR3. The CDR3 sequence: CARSLGQGNYGEQFF. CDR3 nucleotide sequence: TGTGCCAGAAGCTTGGGGCAGGGGAATTACGGTGAGCAGTTCTTC.